The clone carrying this T cell receptor (beta chain) was detected a few times. The data are from a study of blood T cell repertoires in COVID-19. Turning to the study itself: The origin of the acute and convalescent COVID-19 samples was the United States, Italy and Spain. T cells, B-cell-depleted T cells, or PBMCs supplied cDNA or gDNA.

Only in-frame clones appear in the TCRdb table, and some are missing; sequencing was by immunoSEQ multiplex PCR. The sample consists of 100,000 to 150,000 clones, about 85% of them appearing once. Germline CDR1 and CDR2: SGHRS and YFSETQ. Between the trimmed V and J ends, which lost 1 base and 1 base, there was a span of 12 bases. The CDR3 extends over 16 amino acids. The specimen was peripheral blood. The receptor comes from a man in his sixties with acute or convalescent COVID-19. The chain recombines TRBV5-1 with TRBJ2-1; D is perhaps TRBD2 (5 bases). This chain's CDR3 is CASSLLGSGSYNEQFF. DNA of the CDR3: TGCGCCAGCAGCTTGCTCGGCAGCGGTTCCTACAATGAGCAGTTCTTC.